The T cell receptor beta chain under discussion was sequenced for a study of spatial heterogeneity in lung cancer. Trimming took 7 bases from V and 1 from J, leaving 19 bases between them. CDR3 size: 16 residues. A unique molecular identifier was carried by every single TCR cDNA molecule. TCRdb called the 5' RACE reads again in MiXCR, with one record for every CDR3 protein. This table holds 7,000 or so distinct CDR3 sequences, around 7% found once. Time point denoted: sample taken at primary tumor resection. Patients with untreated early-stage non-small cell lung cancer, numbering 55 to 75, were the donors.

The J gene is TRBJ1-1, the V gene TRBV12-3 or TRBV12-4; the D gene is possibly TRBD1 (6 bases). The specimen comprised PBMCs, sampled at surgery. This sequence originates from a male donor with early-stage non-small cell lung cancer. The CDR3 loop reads CASTLGARGANTEAFF. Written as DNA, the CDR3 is TGTGCCAGCACCCTCGGAGCGAGGGGGGCGAACACTGAAGCTTTCTTT.